This T cell receptor beta chain comes out of a study of PD-1 blockade in classical Hodgkin lymphoma. Profiling relied on immunoSEQ multiplex PCR, and the TCRdb table lists in-frame clones only, not all of them. The sample comprises approximately 79,000 clones, 92% of which are singletons, and over 2.5% rests with the top ten. Worth noting for this clone: Its antigen remains unknown.

CDR1 LNHDA and CDR2 SQIVND come from the germline V gene (reference sequence). This CDR3 is built from 11 residues. V gave up 10 bases and J gave up 7 bases, with 13 bases separating them. Each patient experienced a relapse that followed autologous stem cell transplantation, and brentuximab vedotin exposure varied. Findings and caveats of the study: Unlike CD8+ TCR diversity, which did not rise significantly by C4D1, CD4+ TCR diversity did. Newly diagnosed and completely responding patients shared comparable baseline diversity. Patients with an early start, nivolumab under 1 year after ASCT, were excluded. Relapsed/refractory patients reportedly had the lowest baseline TCR diversity, below newly diagnosed patients, who were below healthy donors.

The sample here was peripheral blood mononuclear cells (PBMCs), taken before the second cycle of nivolumab. The V gene is TRBV19, the J gene TRBJ1-1; D ambiguous. The receptor was derived from a human donor with classical Hodgkin lymphoma. The DNA of the CDR3 is TGTGCCACCCAGACCTCCGTTGAAGCTTTCTTT. Residues: CATQTSVEAFF.